The rows below give T cell receptor beta chains drawn from one sample of a study of read filtering for tumor transcriptome and immune sequencing. TCRdb reprocessed the reads via MiXCR and lists one record per CDR3 protein. The sample lists 15,000 or so distinct CDR3 sequences, 20% occurring once. Sequencing used a population of CD138-negative cells sorted from bone marrow. Source of these receptors: a donor over 35 with multiple myeloma. Each CDR3 is given without its conserved first and last residue. Clone sizes are given selectively: once, few, many, or a class where the clone is expanded.

j_call: TRBJ2-3
clone_size: many
v_call: TRBV20-1
cdr3_aa: SARRLAGADTQY

j_call: TRBJ2-2
clone_size: NA
v_call: TRBV9
cdr3_aa: ASSVLGAGELF

j_call: TRBJ2-1
clone_size: many
v_call: TRBV29-1
cdr3_aa: SVASSGVYNEQF

j_call: TRBJ1-4
clone_size: NA
v_call: TRBV18
cdr3_aa: ASSPQERGEKLF

j_call: TRBJ2-3
clone_size: NA
v_call: TRBV10-3
cdr3_aa: ATVGQGSTDTQY

j_call: TRBJ1-1
clone_size: many
v_call: TRBV28
cdr3_aa: ASSTGEGTEAF

j_call: TRBJ2-7
clone_size: many
v_call: TRBV27
cdr3_aa: ASSPDRFGYEQY

j_call: TRBJ2-4
clone_size: NA
v_call: TRBV7-9
cdr3_aa: ASSLGQNENIQY

j_call: TRBJ2-5
clone_size: NA
v_call: TRBV25-1
cdr3_aa: ASSGWDRTGETQY

j_call: TRBJ2-1
clone_size: many
v_call: TRBV7-6
cdr3_aa: ASSPPGTSTAYEQF

j_call: TRBJ2-2
clone_size: NA
v_call: TRBV20-1
cdr3_aa: SARVSGRSTGELF

j_call: TRBJ2-7
clone_size: many
v_call: TRBV5-1
cdr3_aa: ASSPGGHSYEQY

j_call: TRBJ2-3
clone_size: NA
v_call: TRBV7-8
cdr3_aa: ASSLAGGPYDTQY

j_call: TRBJ2-3
clone_size: many
v_call: TRBV4-2
cdr3_aa: ASRPTGGPSTDTQY

j_call: TRBJ2-3
clone_size: few
v_call: TRBV7-8
cdr3_aa: ASSLVESTDTQY

j_call: TRBJ1-2
clone_size: few
v_call: TRBV25-1
cdr3_aa: ASLHRGPGYT

j_call: TRBJ2-1
clone_size: many
v_call: TRBV6-2/TRBV6-3
cdr3_aa: ASSPGTSGYNEQF

j_call: TRBJ1-6
clone_size: hyperexpanded
v_call: TRBV4-1
cdr3_aa: ASSLKGSDSPLH

j_call: TRBJ2-6
clone_size: many
v_call: TRBV6-6
cdr3_aa: ASSVGQGVSGANVLT

j_call: TRBJ2-7
clone_size: many
v_call: TRBV27
cdr3_aa: ASDLMPGQGSYEQY

j_call: TRBJ1-1
clone_size: NA
v_call: TRBV3-1
cdr3_aa: ASSQGGPMNTEAF

j_call: TRBJ1-4
clone_size: NA
v_call: TRBV6-2/TRBV6-3
cdr3_aa: ASSARQIGEKLF

j_call: TRBJ1-1
clone_size: NA
v_call: TRBV18
cdr3_aa: ASSPPGWTQAF

j_call: TRBJ2-3
clone_size: many
v_call: TRBV5-1
cdr3_aa: ASGVAGGRPDTQY

j_call: TRBJ1-1
clone_size: many
v_call: TRBV10-2
cdr3_aa: ASSEWGGNTEAF

j_call: TRBJ2-5
clone_size: many
v_call: TRBV7-3
cdr3_aa: ASSLNGDREETQY

j_call: TRBJ2-5
clone_size: NA
v_call: TRBV20-1
cdr3_aa: SARGRGVGQETQY